This TCR beta chain was recovered during a study of CD8 T cells in Susac syndrome. The overall study: Blood was drawn from patients with Susac syndrome. At that point, they were therapy-naive, on corticosteroids, or on intravenous immunoglobulin alone.

The CDR3 is 13 amino acids. The V and J ends lost 3 bases and 4 bases respectively, with 7 bases between them. Per the germline V gene, CDR1 is SGHVS and CDR2 is FQNEAQ. The RNA, roughly 0.45 to 1 ug, was put through reverse transcription using random hexamers. TCRdb reprocessed the immunoSEQ multiplex PCR reads with MiXCR, giving one entry per CDR3 protein. The sample yields 180,000 or so distinct CDR3 sequences, around 94% seen once. Sequenced sample: CD4+ T cells from PBMCs. The chain uses TRBV7-8 and TRBJ2-1; D is ambiguous. The source is a human donor with Susac syndrome. The CDR3 bases are TGTGCCAGCAGCTTTGACGAGTACAATGAGCAGTTCTTC. As protein: CASSFDEYNEQFF.